The present T cell receptor beta chain was sequenced within a study of shared clonotypes between healthy human individuals. The protocol was immunoSEQ multiplex PCR, while the TCRdb copy is restricted to in-frame clones and leaves out a portion. The sample shows approximately 2,300,000 clones, roughly 92% of them seen only once. From germline, CDR1 is SGHAT and CDR2 FQNNGV. The CDR3 is 13 amino acids. After removal of 1 base from V and 7 bases from J, the junction contained 3 bases not matched to a gene. The sequenced sample was naive CD4+ T cells from PBMCs. Subset given: CD45RA+ positively selected. This TCR was recovered from a man aged 18 to 29 in good health. Some clones in this sample may be carry-over from other donors' samples. The chain uses TRBV11-2 and TRBJ1-2; 7 bases are a match to TRBD1. The CDR3, as DNA: TGTGCCAGCAGCTTAGGACAGGGTAGTGGCTACACCTTC. This codes for CASSLGQGSGYTF.